This T cell receptor beta chain was retrieved from a study of beta chain features in type 1 diabetes. On this clone: No antigen is known for it.

The sequenced template was cDNA made from the entire isolated RNA. The protocol was immunoSEQ multiplex PCR, while the TCRdb copy is restricted to in-frame clones and leaves out a portion. The table has 150,000 to 200,000 clones, roughly 8% seen once. Study findings and constraints: Type 1 diabetes patients had TCRB CDR3s that were shorter (moderately but significantly so) in all four CD4+ subsets.

CD45RO/CCR7/CD25/CD127/CD95/CD27 staining was used to isolate CD4+ naive, central memory, regulatory and stem cell-like memory cells by sorting. The TCR was taken from a man younger than 35 with type 1 diabetes. The sequenced sample was central memory CD4+ T cells from blood.

Written as DNA, the CDR3 is TGTGCCTCTCACGCGGGGGGTACGCAGTATTTT. Its translation is CASHAGGTQYF. The chain couples TRBV6-5 to TRBJ2-3, with 8 bases lining up with TRBD2. CDR3 size: 11 residues. CDR1 is MNHEY and CDR2 is SVGAGI in the germline V gene. Trimming cost V 11 bases and J 8 bases; bases outside gene matches: 6.